The 22 T cell receptor beta chains presented below share a single source sample, sequenced in a study of monozygotic twins with inflammatory bowel disease. TCRdb reanalyzed the 5' RACE reads and collapses them to one entry per CDR3 protein, without DNA. This table holds 160,000 or so distinct CDR3 sequences. Sequencing was carried out using blood. The receptors derive from a human donor with ulcerative colitis or Crohn's disease, or a healthy co-twin of an affected twin (not recorded which).

J is TRBJ2-3 and V is TRBV20-1. This CDR3 region has 13 residues. Germline CDR1 DFQATT, CDR2 SNEGSKA (reference sequence). The CDR3 reads CSARAPGPDTQYF.

The chain links TRBV12-2 to TRBJ2-1; with no DNA, the TCRdb D assignment of TRBD2 cannot be verified. TRBV12-2 is termed a pseudogene. CDR3 size: 22 residues. CDR3 region: CASRSSALPSASGSPIQCEQFF.

The rearrangement uses TRBV4-2 and TRBJ2-7; the TCRdb D gene call, TRBD1, has no DNA to confirm it. Germline values: CDR1 LGHNA, CDR2 YNFKEQ. The CDR3 has 13 amino acids. The CDR3 here is CASTRQGAEEQYF.

The V call is TRBV6-1, the J call TRBJ1-2. Germline CDR1 is MNHNS and CDR2 is SASEGT. The CDR3 is made up of 14 amino acids. The CDR3 spells CASSAADGLYGYTF.

The gene calls are TRBV2 and TRBJ1-3; without DNA, the TCRdb call of TRBD1 cannot be checked. CDR1 is SNHLY and CDR2 is FYNNEI in the germline V gene. The CDR3 is 14 residues long. This chain's CDR3 is CASRTGLSGNTIYF. The whole variable domain, remainder taken from reference TRBV2 and TRBJ1-3, is EPEVTQTPSHQVTQMGQEVILRCVPISNHLYFYWYRQILGQKVEFLVSFYNNEISEKSEIFDDQFSVERPDGSNFTLKIRSTKLEDSAMYFCASRTGLSGNTIYFGEGSWLTVV.

The V and J genes are TRBV27 and TRBJ1-1; as DNA is missing, the TRBD1 call by TCRdb cannot be tested. The CDR3 totals 14 residues. Germline CDR1 MNHEY, CDR2 SMNVEV (reference sequence). The CDR3: CATKRRQLYTEAFF.

The CDR3 region is CSARDRGGPVFYEQYF. The J gene is TRBJ2-7, the V gene TRBV20-1; TCRdb's D gene call, TRBD1, goes unchecked for lack of DNA. CDR3 length: 16 amino acids. Per germline, CDR1 DFQATT and CDR2 SNEGSKA (reference sequence).

J is TRBJ2-3 and V is TRBV28; TCRdb's D gene call, TRBD1, goes unchecked for lack of DNA. Germline loops: CDR1 MDHEN, CDR2 SYDVKM. This CDR3 has 14 residues. The CDR3 sequence is CASSSPDRTDTQYF.

The chain uses TRBV5-1 and TRBJ1-2; TCRdb's D gene call, TRBD1, goes unchecked for lack of DNA. The CDR3 has 14 residues. The germline V gene has CDR1 SGHRS and CDR2 YFSETQ. This CDR3 reads CASSYGHINYGYTF.

The V call is TRBV12-3 or TRBV12-4, the J call TRBJ2-7; TCRdb names TRBD1, which stays unverified in the absence of DNA. The CDR3 has 17 amino acids. CDR3 amino acids: CASSLGPGTLKDYEQYF.

The chain couples TRBV4-2 to TRBJ2-2; TCRdb reports TRBD2, a call that lacks DNA to check it against. The CDR3 is made up of 16 amino acids. Germline V gene data show CDR1 as LGHNA and CDR2 as YNFKEQ. CDR3 residues: CASSLRLAGSTGELFF.

The J gene is TRBJ1-6, the V gene TRBV7-2. Germline assignment: CDR1 SGHTA and CDR2 FQGNSA. The CDR3 length is 12 residues. The CDR3 is CASSPDSSPLHF.

V and J are TRBV5-1 and TRBJ1-1. The CDR3 sequence is 15 residues long. The germline gives CDR1 SGHRS, CDR2 YFSETQ. CDR3 in amino acids: CASSLEGGLNTEAFF. The variable domain in full, completed from reference TRBV5-1 and TRBJ1-1, reads KAGVTQTPRYLIKTRGQQVTLSCSPISGHRSVSWYQQTPGQGLQFLFEYFSETQRNKGNFPGRFSGRQFSNSRSEMNVSTLELGDSALYLCASSLEGGLNTEAFFGQGTRLTVV.

The gene calls are TRBV5-1 and TRBJ1-5; no DNA is available, so the TRBD1 call from TCRdb remains unchecked. The CDR3 is made up of 13 amino acids. The germline gives CDR1 SGHRS, CDR2 YFSETQ. CDR3 in amino acids: CASSFLGDQPQHF.

CDR3 residues: CASSLGRSTDTQYF. This sequence joins TRBV5-1 and TRBJ2-3. The CDR3 runs 14 residues. Germline CDR1 is SGHRS and CDR2 is YFSETQ.

V is TRBV5-1 and J is TRBJ2-3. This CDR3 is 11 amino acids long. The germline V gene encodes CDR1 SGHRS and CDR2 YFSETQ. The chain's CDR3 is CASTTTDTQYF.

The rearrangement joins TRBV19 to TRBJ1-5; without DNA, the TCRdb call of TRBD1 cannot be checked. There are 16 residues in the CDR3. CDR1 is LNHDA and CDR2 is SQIVND in the germline V gene (reference sequence). This CDR3 is CASLNTPGGWGQPQHF.

The chain recombines TRBV12-3 or TRBV12-4 with TRBJ2-1. The CDR3 contains 12 residues. CDR3 loop: CASSLQNNEQFF.

This chain links TRBV7-3 with TRBJ1-2; without DNA, the TCRdb call of TRBD1 cannot be checked. From germline, CDR1 is SGHTA and CDR2 FQGTGA. This CDR3 has 14 amino acids. The CDR3: CASSLGTGFYGYTF.

V gene TRBV25-1 combines with J gene TRBJ2-3. The CDR3 runs to 13 residues. Germline V lookup: CDR1 MGHDK, CDR2 SYGVNS. Here the CDR3 reads CASYQRITDTQYF.

The genes are TRBV5-1 and TRBJ1-4; the TCRdb D gene call, TRBD1, has no DNA to confirm it. This CDR3 spans 17 amino acids. CDR1 is SGHRS, CDR2 YFSETQ, per germline. The CDR3 loop is CASSLAGAAATNEKLFF.

This chain joins TRBV4-1 and TRBJ2-4; TCRdb names TRBD2, which stays unverified in the absence of DNA. Germline V CDR1 and CDR2: MGHRA, YSYEKL. The CDR3 is 13 amino acids. CDR3 protein: CASSFEGGNIQYF.